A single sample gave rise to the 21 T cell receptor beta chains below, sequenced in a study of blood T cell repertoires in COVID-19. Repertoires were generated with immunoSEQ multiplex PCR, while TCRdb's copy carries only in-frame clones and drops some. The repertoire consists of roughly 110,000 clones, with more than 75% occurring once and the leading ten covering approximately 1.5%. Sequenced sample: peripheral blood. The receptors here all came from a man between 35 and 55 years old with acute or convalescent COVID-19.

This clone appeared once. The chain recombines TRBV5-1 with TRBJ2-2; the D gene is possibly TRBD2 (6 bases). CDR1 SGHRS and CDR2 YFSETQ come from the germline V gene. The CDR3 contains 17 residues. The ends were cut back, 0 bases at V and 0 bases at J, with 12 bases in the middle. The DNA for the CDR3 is TGCGCCAGCAGCTTGGTACCGGGGACTCCGAACACCGGGGAGCTGTTTTTT. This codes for CASSLVPGTPNTGELFF. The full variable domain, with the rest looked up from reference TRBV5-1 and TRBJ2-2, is KAGVTQTPRYLIKTRGQQVTLSCSPISGHRSVSWYQQTPGQGLQFLFEYFSETQRNKGNFPGRFSGRQFSNSRSEMNVSTLELGDSALYLCASSLVPGTPNTGELFFGEGSRLTVL.

CDR3 sequence: CAVKRWRDHQPQHF. The CDR3, as DNA: TGTGCCGTAAAAAGATGGAGGGACCATCAGCCCCAGCATTTT. The chain combines TRBV28 with TRBJ1-5; tentative D call: TRBD1 (5 bases). Trimming took 11 bases from V and 5 from J, leaving 19 bases between them. The CDR3 totals 14 residues. The germline V gene has CDR1 MDHEN and CDR2 SYDVKM.

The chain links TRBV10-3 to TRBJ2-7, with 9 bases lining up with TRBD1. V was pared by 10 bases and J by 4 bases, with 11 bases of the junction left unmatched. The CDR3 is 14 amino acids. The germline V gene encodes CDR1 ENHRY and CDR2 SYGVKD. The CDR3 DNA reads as TGTGCCACCGGGGGTATGGGGACAGGGTACGAGCAGTACTTC. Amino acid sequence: CATGGMGTGYEQYF.

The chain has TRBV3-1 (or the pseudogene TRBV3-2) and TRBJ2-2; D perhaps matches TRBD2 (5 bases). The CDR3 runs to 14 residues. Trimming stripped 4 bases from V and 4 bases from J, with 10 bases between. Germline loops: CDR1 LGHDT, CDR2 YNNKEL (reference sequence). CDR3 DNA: TGTGCCAGCAGCCCCGGGGTCAGCACCGGGGAGCTGTTTTTT. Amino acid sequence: CASSPGVSTGELFF.

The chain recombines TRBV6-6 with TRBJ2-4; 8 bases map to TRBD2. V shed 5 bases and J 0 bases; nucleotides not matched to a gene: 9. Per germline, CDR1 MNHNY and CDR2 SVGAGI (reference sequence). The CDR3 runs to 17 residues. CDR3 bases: TGTGCCAGCAGTCCTAGCGGGTACGCTCTAGCCAAAAACATTCAGTACTTC. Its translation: CASSPSGYALAKNIQYF.

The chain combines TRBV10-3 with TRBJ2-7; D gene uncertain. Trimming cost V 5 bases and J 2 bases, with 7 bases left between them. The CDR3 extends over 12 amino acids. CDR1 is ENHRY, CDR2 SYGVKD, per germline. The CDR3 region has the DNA TGTGCCATCAGTACAGTAACCTACGAGCAGTACTTC. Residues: CAISTVTYEQYF.

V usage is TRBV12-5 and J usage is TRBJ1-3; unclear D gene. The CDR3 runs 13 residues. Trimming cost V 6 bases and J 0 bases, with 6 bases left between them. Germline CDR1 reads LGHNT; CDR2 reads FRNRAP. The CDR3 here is CASGINSGNTIYF. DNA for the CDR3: TGTGCTAGTGGCATCAACTCTGGAAACACCATATATTTT.

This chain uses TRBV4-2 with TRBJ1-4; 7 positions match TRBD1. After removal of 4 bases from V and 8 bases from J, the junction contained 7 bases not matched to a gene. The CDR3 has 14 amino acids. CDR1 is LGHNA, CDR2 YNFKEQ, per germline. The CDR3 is CASSLDRAGEKLFF. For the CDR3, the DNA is TGTGCCAGCAGCCTTGACAGGGCTGGAGAAAAACTGTTTTTT.

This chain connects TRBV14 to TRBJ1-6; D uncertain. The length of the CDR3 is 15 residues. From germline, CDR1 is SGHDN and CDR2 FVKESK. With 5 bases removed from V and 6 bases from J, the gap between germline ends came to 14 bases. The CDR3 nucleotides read TGTGCCAGCAGCGCCCTAGGACGGGGTAATTCACCCCTCCACTTT. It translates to CASSALGRGNSPLHF.

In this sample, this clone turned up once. The CDR3 loop reads CASSPSGGKETQYF. CDR3 in DNA: TGCGCCAGCAGCCCTAGCGGGGGGAAAGAGACCCAGTACTTC. The chain joins TRBV5-1 to TRBJ2-5, with 11 bases identical to TRBD2. V shed 4 bases, J shed 3 bases, and the junction held 2 bases outside the gene matches. The CDR3 sequence is 14 residues long. The germline V gene encodes CDR1 SGHRS and CDR2 YFSETQ. Full variable domain (outside the CDR3, taken from reference TRBV5-1 and TRBJ2-5): KAGVTQTPRYLIKTRGQQVTLSCSPISGHRSVSWYQQTPGQGLQFLFEYFSETQRNKGNFPGRFSGRQFSNSRSEMNVSTLELGDSALYLCASSPSGGKETQYFGPGTRLLVL.

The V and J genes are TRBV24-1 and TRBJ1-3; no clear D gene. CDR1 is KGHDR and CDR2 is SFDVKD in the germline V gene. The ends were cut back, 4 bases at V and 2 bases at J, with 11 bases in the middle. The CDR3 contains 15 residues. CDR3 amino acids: CATSDSGDAGNTIYF. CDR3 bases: TGTGCCACCAGTGACTCGGGAGACGCTGGAAACACCATATATTTT.

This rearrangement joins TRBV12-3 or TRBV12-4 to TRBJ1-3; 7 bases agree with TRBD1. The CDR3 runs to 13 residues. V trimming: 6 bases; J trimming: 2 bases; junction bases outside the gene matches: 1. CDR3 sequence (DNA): TGTGCCAGCAGGGGGACAGCTGGAAACACCATATATTTT. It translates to CASRGTAGNTIYF.

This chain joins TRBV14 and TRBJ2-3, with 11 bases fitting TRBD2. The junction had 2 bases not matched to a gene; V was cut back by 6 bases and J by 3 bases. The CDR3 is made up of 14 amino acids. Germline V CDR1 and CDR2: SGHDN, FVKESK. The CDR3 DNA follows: TGTGCCAGCAGAACTAGCGGGAGAACAGATACGCAGTATTTT. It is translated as CASRTSGRTDTQYF.

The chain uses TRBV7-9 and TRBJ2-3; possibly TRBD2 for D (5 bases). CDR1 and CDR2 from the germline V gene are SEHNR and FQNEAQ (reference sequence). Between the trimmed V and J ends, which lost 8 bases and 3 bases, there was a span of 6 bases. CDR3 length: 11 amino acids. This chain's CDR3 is CASGETDTQYF. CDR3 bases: TGTGCCAGCGGGGAGACAGATACGCAGTATTTT.

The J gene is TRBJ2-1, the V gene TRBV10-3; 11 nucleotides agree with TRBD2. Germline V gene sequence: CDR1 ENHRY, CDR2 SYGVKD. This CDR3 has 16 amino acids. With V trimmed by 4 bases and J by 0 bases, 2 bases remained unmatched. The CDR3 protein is CAISGTSGRSYNEQFF. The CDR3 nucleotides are TGTGCCATCAGTGGGACTAGCGGGCGCTCCTACAATGAGCAGTTCTTC.

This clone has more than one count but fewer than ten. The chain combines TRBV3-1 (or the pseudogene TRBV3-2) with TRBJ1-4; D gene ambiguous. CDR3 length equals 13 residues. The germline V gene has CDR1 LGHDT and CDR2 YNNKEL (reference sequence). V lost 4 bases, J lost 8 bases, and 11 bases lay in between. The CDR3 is CASSLGSGEKLFF. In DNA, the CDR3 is TGTGCCAGCAGCCTGGGCTCCGGCGAAAAACTGTTTTTT.

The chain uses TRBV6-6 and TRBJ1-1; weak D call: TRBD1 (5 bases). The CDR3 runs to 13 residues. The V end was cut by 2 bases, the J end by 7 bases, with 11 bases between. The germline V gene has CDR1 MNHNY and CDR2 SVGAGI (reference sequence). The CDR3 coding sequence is TGTGCCAGCAGTTACGGGGGGGGTGGTGAAGCTTTCTTT. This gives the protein CASSYGGGGEAFF.

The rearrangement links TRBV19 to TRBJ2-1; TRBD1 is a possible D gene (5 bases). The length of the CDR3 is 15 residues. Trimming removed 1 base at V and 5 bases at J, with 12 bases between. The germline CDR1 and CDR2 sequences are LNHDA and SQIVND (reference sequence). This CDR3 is CASSIGQGRNNEQFF. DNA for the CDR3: TGTGCCAGTAGTATAGGGCAGGGTAGAAACAATGAGCAGTTCTTC.

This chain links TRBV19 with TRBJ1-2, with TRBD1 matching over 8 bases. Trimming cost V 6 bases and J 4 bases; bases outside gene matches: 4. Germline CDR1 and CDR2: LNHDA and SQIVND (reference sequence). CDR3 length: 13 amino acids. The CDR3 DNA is TGTGCCAGTAGCCGAACAGGGGGCTATGGCTACACCTTC. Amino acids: CASSRTGGYGYTF.

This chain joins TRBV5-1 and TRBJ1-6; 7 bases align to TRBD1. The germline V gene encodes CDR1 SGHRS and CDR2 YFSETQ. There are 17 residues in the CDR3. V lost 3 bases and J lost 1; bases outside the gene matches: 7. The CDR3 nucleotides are TGCGCCAGCAGCTGGGACAGTGGGGGTTCCTATAATTCACCCCTCCACTTT. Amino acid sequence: CASSWDSGGSYNSPLHF.

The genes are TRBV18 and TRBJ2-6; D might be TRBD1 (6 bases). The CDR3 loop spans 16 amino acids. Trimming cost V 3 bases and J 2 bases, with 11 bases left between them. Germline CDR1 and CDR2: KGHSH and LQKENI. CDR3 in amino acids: CASSPDSLTGANVLTF. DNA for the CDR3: TGTGCCAGCTCACCGGACAGTCTCACTGGGGCCAACGTCCTGACTTTC.